The 12 T cell receptor beta chains given below trace back to one sample, sequenced in a study of post-analysis software for immune sequencing data. Study-level results: TRBV segments more frequent in patients than in controls numbered a few and included TRBV5-6, TRBV5-1 and TRBV20-1.

TCR beta cDNA libraries included unique molecular identifiers. TCRdb itself ran the PCR reads through MiXCR, one entry per CDR3 protein. The sample consists of 380,000 or so distinct CDR3 sequences, 30% to 45% of them appearing once. These receptors have no identified antigens. Material for sequencing was blood. These receptors were taken from a girl aged 10 to 17 with multiple sclerosis.

This clonotype was detected a few times. V gene TRBV6-1 combines with J gene TRBJ1-5; D is ambiguous. Trimming removed 2 bases at V and 5 bases at J, with 7 bases between. The CDR3 runs to 13 residues. CDR1 and CDR2 from the germline V gene are MNHNS and SASEGT. DNA of the CDR3: TGTGCCAGCAGTGAACAGGATGATCAGCCCCAGCATTTT. It is translated as CASSEQDDQPQHF.

The chain carries TRBV3-1 and TRBJ2-5, with 8 positions matching TRBD1. Germline trimming cut 4 bases from V and 5 bases from J; bases unmatched to any gene: 9. The CDR3 sequence is 15 residues long. Looked up from germline, CDR1 is LGHDT and CDR2 is YNNKEL (reference sequence). The CDR3 bases are TGTGCCAGCAGCCCCAGACAGGGGAGGAGGGAGACCCAGTACTTC. As protein: CASSPRQGRRETQYF.

The chain links TRBV5-1 to TRBJ2-1; TRBD2 aligns across 10 bases. CDR3 length: 16 amino acids. The V and J ends lost 5 bases and 7 bases, in that order; junction bases with no gene match: 12. Germline values: CDR1 SGHRS, CDR2 YFSETQ. The CDR3 DNA sequence: TGCGCCAGCAGATACCCAGCGGGGGGGCCTTGGAATGAGCAGTTCTTC. Its protein product is CASRYPAGGPWNEQFF.

V gene TRBV5-1 combines with J gene TRBJ1-2; D gene unclear. Trimming cost V 1 base and J 12 bases, with 16 bases left between them. The germline gives CDR1 SGHRS, CDR2 YFSETQ. The CDR3 is 13 amino acids. The CDR3 DNA reads TGCGCCAGCAGCTTGCCGGGCACTGTCGCGGACACCTTC. Its translation is CASSLPGTVADTF.

This clonotype was picked up a small number of times. V gene TRBV29-1 combines with J gene TRBJ2-7; the D gene is possibly TRBD1 (5 bases). There are 12 residues in the CDR3. V lost 1 base, J lost 7 bases, and 11 bases lay in between. The germline gives CDR1 SQVTM, CDR2 ANQGSEA. The CDR3 coding sequence is TGCAGCGTTGAAGGGACACCACAAGAGCAGTACTTC. Residues: CSVEGTPQEQYF.

This clonotype was counted only a few times. This chain connects TRBV5-6 to TRBJ2-1; D might be TRBD1 (6 bases). This CDR3 has 15 residues. The germline gives CDR1 SGHDT, CDR2 YYEEEE. With 4 bases removed from V and 2 bases from J, the gap between germline ends came to 13 bases. DNA for the CDR3: TGTGCCAGCAGCCGTGGGGGCCTACCCTACAATGAGCAGTTCTTC. This gives the protein CASSRGGLPYNEQFF.

This clonotype was counted once. The V call is TRBV7-9, the J call TRBJ2-3; D unresolved. Germline CDR1 is SEHNR and CDR2 is FQNEAQ (reference sequence). V shed 8 bases and J shed 0 bases, with 6 bases lying between them. There are 12 residues in the CDR3. In DNA, the CDR3 is TGTGCCAGCGAGCCTAGCACAGATACGCAGTATTTT. Translated, it gives CASEPSTDTQYF.

J is TRBJ1-5 and V is TRBV21-1; the D segment call TRBD1 is taken from the table without a DNA check. TRBV21-1 is termed a pseudogene. The length of the CDR3 is 16 residues. The DNA of the CDR3 is TGTGCCAGCAGCAAAGGGGCAGGGAATGGCAATCGGCCCCAGCATTTT. Translated: CASSKGAGNGNRPQHF.

This clonotype was picked up a small number of times. The chain recombines TRBV29-1 with TRBJ2-7; D is unresolved. Germline V gene lookup returns CDR1 SQVTM and CDR2 ANQGSEA. Trimming left V 3 bases short and J 6 bases short, with 12 bases between. The CDR3 is 12 amino acids. The CDR3 coding sequence is TGCAGCGTTGATTTACTGGGCCCCGAGCAGTACTTC. Its translation is CSVDLLGPEQYF.

The rearrangement links TRBV5-1 to TRBJ2-3, with D tentatively TRBD2 (7 bases). The CDR3 sequence is 14 residues long. CDR1 is SGHRS and CDR2 is YFSETQ in the germline V gene. Trimming took off 7 bases at V and 2 bases at J, with 14 bases between the two ends. CDR3 nucleotide sequence: TGCGCCAGCGGCGCGGGGGCCCACACAGATACGCAGTATTTT. The encoded protein is CASGAGAHTDTQYF.

A remark on this clonotype: The junction departs from the called germline gene at one end, perhaps through a read error. The rearrangement links TRBV5-5 to TRBJ2-1; tentative D call: TRBD2 (6 bases). Germline lookup yields CDR1 SGHKS and CDR2 YYEKEE (reference sequence). The CDR3 length is 15 residues. The CDR3 region is CASSLSGTSYNERFF. Here the CDR3 DNA reads TGTGCCAGCAGCTTGTCCGGGACTTCCTACAATGAGCGGTTCTTC.

Only a few counts were recorded for this clonotype. This chain links TRBV2 with TRBJ2-3; no definite D call. The CDR3 is made up of 13 amino acids. Germline V gene lookup returns CDR1 SNHLY and CDR2 FYNNEI. V was pared by 4 bases and J by 2 bases, with 7 bases between. CDR3: CASSAKVTDTQYF. The CDR3 region has the DNA TGTGCCAGCAGTGCGAAGGTCACAGATACGCAGTATTTT.